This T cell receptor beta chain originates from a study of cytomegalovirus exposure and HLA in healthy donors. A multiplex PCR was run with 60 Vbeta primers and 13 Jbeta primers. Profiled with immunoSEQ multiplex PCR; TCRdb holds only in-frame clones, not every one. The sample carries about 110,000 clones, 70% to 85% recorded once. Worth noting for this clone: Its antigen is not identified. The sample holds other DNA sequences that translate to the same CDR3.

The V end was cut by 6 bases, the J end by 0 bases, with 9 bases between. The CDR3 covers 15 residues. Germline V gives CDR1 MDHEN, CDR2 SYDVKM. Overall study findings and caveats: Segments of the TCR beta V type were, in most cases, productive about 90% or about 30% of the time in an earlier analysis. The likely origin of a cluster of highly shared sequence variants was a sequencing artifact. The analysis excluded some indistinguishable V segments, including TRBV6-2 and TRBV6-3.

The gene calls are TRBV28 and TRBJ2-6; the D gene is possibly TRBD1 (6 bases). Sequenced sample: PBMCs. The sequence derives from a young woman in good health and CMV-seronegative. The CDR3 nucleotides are TGTGCCAGCAGCCCAGGGGTCTCTGGGGCCAACGTCCTGACTTTC. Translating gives CASSPGVSGANVLTF.